The T cell receptor beta chain described here comes from a study of cytomegalovirus exposure and HLA in healthy donors. Turning to this clone: Its antigen is currently unknown.

Study outcomes and limitations: Association with HLA alleles at 0.05 false discovery rate was found for about 17,000 TCR beta sequences in a later analysis. In a later analysis, common viral pathogens appeared linked to several of the most significant clusters.

PCR was performed using 60 Vbeta and 13 Jbeta primers. The assay was immunoSEQ multiplex PCR, and TCRdb's table has in-frame clones only and misses some. The repertoire holds about 92,000 clones, with 60% to 80% as singletons. V lost 7 bases and J lost 7; bases outside the gene matches: 9. Looked up from germline, CDR1 is SNHLY and CDR2 is FYNNEI. The CDR3 is 14 amino acids. The material sequenced was PBMCs. The chain couples TRBV2 to TRBJ1-2; 10 bases line up with TRBD1. The receptor was isolated from a man between 50 and 59 years old in good health and CMV-seropositive. CDR3 loop: CASTPTGGVSGYTF. The CDR3 DNA sequence: TGTGCCAGCACCCCGACAGGGGGCGTTTCTGGCTACACCTTC.